These 27 T cell receptor beta chains came from one sample sequenced in a study of beta chain features in type 1 diabetes. No antigens are known for them. Whole-study results and caveats: TCRB CDR3 length was moderately but significantly reduced in all four CD4+ subsets of Type 1 diabetes patients.

Since all of the isolated RNA was reverse transcribed, expressed TCRB transcripts were what got sequenced. Measured with immunoSEQ multiplex PCR; TCRdb has only the in-frame clones, and not every one. The repertoire consists of about 160,000 clones, with almost 65% occurring once and the leading ten covering under 0.1%. Sequencing input: naive CD4+ T cells from blood. These TCRs come from a man aged 30-40 years with type 1 diabetes.

V usage is TRBV21-1 and J usage is TRBJ2-3; the table's D call TRBD1 went unverified against the DNA. TRBV21-1 represents a pseudogene. The CDR3 is made up of 15 amino acids. This CDR3 is CASSERDSPTDTQYF. CDR3 in DNA: TGTGCCAGCAGCGAGAGGGACAGTCCGACAGATACGCAGTATTTT.

The V gene is TRBV5-4, the J gene TRBJ1-2, with D possibly TRBD1 on 5 matching bases. The germline CDR1 and CDR2 sequences are SGHNT and YYREEE (reference sequence). This CDR3 has 14 amino acids. With 2 bases removed from V and 4 bases from J, the gap between germline ends came to 12 bases. The CDR3 sequence: CASSFGDSVYGYTF. CDR3 nucleotide sequence: TGTGCCAGCAGCTTCGGCGACAGTGTCTATGGCTACACCTTC. Filled out from reference TRBV5-4 and TRBJ1-2, the complete variable domain reads ETGVTQSPTHLIKTRGQQVTLRCSSQSGHNTVSWYQQALGQGPQFIFQYYREEENGRGNFPPRFSGLQFPNYSSELNVNALELDDSALYLCASSFGDSVYGYTFGSGTRLTVV.

The CDR3 spells CASSLVWGANEQFF. CDR3 nucleotides: TGTGCCAGCAGCTTGGTATGGGGTGCCAATGAGCAGTTCTTC. V is TRBV5-6 and J is TRBJ2-1; D gene unclear. Germline assignment: CDR1 SGHDT and CDR2 YYEEEE. Trimming pared 0 bases from V and 6 bases from J, leaving 10 bases between. CDR3 length: 14 amino acids.

The rearrangement links TRBV30 to TRBJ1-6, with D hard to call. V dropped 0 bases and J dropped 4 bases, with 4 bases sitting between them. Germline V gene data show CDR1 as GTSNPN and CDR2 as SVGIG (reference sequence). The CDR3 contains 13 residues. The CDR3 sequence is CAWSVQYNSPLHF. The CDR3 region has the DNA TGTGCCTGGAGTGTACAGTATAATTCACCCCTCCACTTT.

The gene calls are TRBV14 and TRBJ2-5; D call uncertain. The CDR3 extends over 11 amino acids. CDR1 is SGHDN, CDR2 FVKESK, per germline. The V end lost 2 bases, the J end lost 5 bases, and 3 bases lay between the germline ends. CDR3 sequence: CASSQSETQYF. The CDR3 DNA follows: TGTGCCAGCAGCCAATCGGAGACCCAGTACTTC.

The chain links TRBV30 to TRBJ1-6; D is perhaps TRBD1 (5 bases). From germline, CDR1 is GTSNPN and CDR2 SVGIG (reference sequence). CDR3 length: 14 amino acids. Trimming left V 2 bases short and J 7 bases short, with 12 bases between. CDR3 in DNA: TGTGCCTGGAGTCGGGGGAGTAGAAATTCACCCCTCCACTTT. Its translation: CAWSRGSRNSPLHF.

The J gene is TRBJ1-1, the V gene TRBV25-1; perhaps TRBD1 as D (5 bases). The germline V and J ends were trimmed by 1 base and 1 base, with 10 bases remaining between them. This CDR3 has 15 amino acids. Per germline, CDR1 MGHDK and CDR2 SYGVNS. CDR3 coding DNA: TGTGCCAGCAGTGAATCCAGGGCGTGGAACACTGAAGCTTTCTTT. Translated: CASSESRAWNTEAFF.

This chain's CDR3 is CASSSRGVYPYEQYF. CDR3 DNA sequence: TGTGCCAGCAGTTCTCGAGGGGTCTATCCCTACGAGCAGTACTTC. The chain combines TRBV27 with TRBJ2-7; D possibly uses TRBD1 or TRBD2 (5 bases each). This CDR3 has 15 amino acids. V was cut by 4 bases and J by 2 bases, with 15 bases left in between. The germline V gene has CDR1 MNHEY and CDR2 SMNVEV (reference sequence).

J is TRBJ2-1 and V is TRBV7-9; the match to TRBD2 covers 9 bases. J was trimmed by 5 bases and V by 2 bases; bases with no gene match: 7. This CDR3 spans 16 amino acids. Germline-derived CDR1 and CDR2 are SEHNR and FQNEAQ (reference sequence). CDR3 DNA: TGTGCCAGCAGCTTATGGACTAGCGTCCAACACAATGAGCAGTTCTTC. Its protein is CASSLWTSVQHNEQFF.

This chain links TRBV28 with TRBJ1-2; 10 bases align to TRBD1. This CDR3 contains 13 residues. After removal of 10 bases from V and 2 bases from J, the junction contained 4 bases not matched to a gene. Germline V gene sequence: CDR1 MDHEN, CDR2 SYDVKM. CDR3 sequence reads: CATPGQGNYGYTF. The DNA for the CDR3 is TGTGCCACACCGGGACAGGGGAACTATGGCTACACCTTC.

V gene TRBV29-1 combines with J gene TRBJ2-1, with 10 positions matching TRBD2. In germline, CDR1 is SQVTM, CDR2 ANQGSEA. J lost 5 bases, V lost 4 bases, and 8 bases had no gene match. The CDR3 consists of 15 residues. The chain's CDR3 is CSVVSGGALDNEQFF. The CDR3 nucleotides read TGCAGCGTTGTGAGCGGGGGGGCCCTTGACAATGAGCAGTTCTTC.

The rearrangement uses TRBV29-1 and TRBJ1-1; D uncertain. Trimming stripped 5 bases from V and 4 bases from J, with 11 bases between. The CDR3 loop spans 12 amino acids. The germline V gene has CDR1 SQVTM and CDR2 ANQGSEA. The CDR3 spells CSVHGPGTEAFF. As DNA, the CDR3 is TGCAGCGTTCACGGCCCCGGCACTGAAGCTTTCTTT.

Worth noting for this clone: At the DNA level, this CDR3 is encoded by other sequences in the same sample as well. The chain links TRBV30 to TRBJ2-1, with TRBD2 as a possible D gene (6 bases). Looked up from germline, CDR1 is GTSNPN and CDR2 is SVGIG (reference sequence). V was clipped by 0 bases and J by 9 bases, with 6 bases between them. CDR3 size: 11 residues. The CDR3 here is CAWSVGGEQFF. DNA for the CDR3: TGTGCCTGGAGTGTGGGGGGTGAGCAGTTCTTC. Complete variable domain (other parts from reference TRBV30 and TRBJ2-1): SQTIHQWPATLVQPVGSPLSLECTVEGTSNPNLYWYRQAAGRGLQLLFYSVGIGQISSEVPQNLSASRPQDRQFILSSKKLLLSDSGFYLCAWSVGGEQFFGPGTRLTVL.

The rearrangement links TRBV29-1 to TRBJ2-5; D not resolved. Germline V gene sequence: CDR1 SQVTM, CDR2 ANQGSEA. This CDR3 contains 14 residues. V lost 4 bases and J 1 base, leaving 13 bases between the germline ends. DNA of the CDR3: TGCAGCGTTGTGGGGATAGGCTCCCAAGAGACCCAGTACTTC. Translated, it gives CSVVGIGSQETQYF.

The V and J genes are TRBV5-1 and TRBJ1-6; the match to TRBD1 covers 8 bases. The CDR3 runs 13 residues. Looked up from germline, CDR1 is SGHRS and CDR2 is YFSETQ. V shed 4 bases, J shed 8 bases, and the junction held 2 bases outside the gene matches. The DNA of the CDR3 is TGCGCCAGCAGCACGGACAGGGATTCACCCCTCCACTTT. The encoded protein is CASSTDRDSPLHF. The whole variable domain, filled in from reference TRBV5-1 and TRBJ1-6, reads KAGVTQTPRYLIKTRGQQVTLSCSPISGHRSVSWYQQTPGQGLQFLFEYFSETQRNKGNFPGRFSGRQFSNSRSEMNVSTLELGDSALYLCASSTDRDSPLHFGNGTRLTVT.

This clone was seen a few times. J is TRBJ1-5 and V is TRBV29-1; D gene uncertain. The CDR3 runs 11 residues. Deletions cut 4 bases from V and 11 bases from J, with 12 bases between. In germline, CDR1 is SQVTM, CDR2 ANQGSEA. The CDR3 nucleotides are TGCAGCGTTGCTACATCGGAGTCCCAGCATTTT. This encodes CSVATSESQHF. Full variable domain (missing parts from reference TRBV29-1 and TRBJ1-5): SAVISQKPSRDICQRGTSLTIQCQVDSQVTMMFWYRQQPGQSLTLIATANQGSEATYESGFVIDKFPISRPNLTFSTLTVSNMSPEDSSIYLCSVATSESQHFGDGTRLSIL.

The chain couples TRBV29-1 to TRBJ2-6; D is unclear. V lost 3 bases and J 0 bases, leaving 9 bases between the germline ends. The germline V gene encodes CDR1 SQVTM and CDR2 ANQGSEA. The CDR3 has 15 residues. The CDR3 nucleotides read TGCAGCGTTGATACAGAGAACTCTGGGGCCAACGTCCTGACTTTC. Translated: CSVDTENSGANVLTF.

This clone was found once. The rearrangement links TRBV27 to TRBJ2-3, with D perhaps TRBD2 (5 bases). This CDR3 region has 16 residues. Germline V gene lookup returns CDR1 MNHEY and CDR2 SMNVEV (reference sequence). V was trimmed by 8 bases and J by 0 bases, leaving 18 bases between them. CDR3 loop: CASSERFMSSTDTQYF. CDR3 DNA sequence: TGTGCCAGCTCGGAGCGGTTCATGAGTAGCACAGATACGCAGTATTTT.

The V gene is TRBV7-9, the J gene TRBJ1-2, with TRBD1 matching over 9 bases. Germline CDR1 and CDR2: SEHNR and FQNEAQ (reference sequence). The ends lost 0 bases at V and 8 bases at J; junction bases unmatched: 4. The CDR3 has 14 residues. In DNA, the CDR3 is TGTGCCAGCAGCTTAGCAGGGACAGGGAGCGGCTACACCTTC. It translates to CASSLAGTGSGYTF.

This sequence joins TRBV9 and TRBJ2-1; possible D gene TRBD2, 7 bases. The CDR3 consists of 13 residues. The germline CDR1 and CDR2 sequences are SGDLS and YYNGEE. The germline V and J ends were trimmed by 7 bases and 5 bases, with 13 bases remaining between them. CDR3 sequence (DNA): TGTGCCAGCGGGGGGGCCAGCAACAATGAGCAGTTCTTC. The encoded protein is CASGGASNNEQFF.

The rearrangement links TRBV5-1 to TRBJ1-1, with D uncertain. The V and J ends lost 0 bases and 1 base respectively, with 7 bases between them. This CDR3 spans 14 amino acids. Germline loops: CDR1 SGHRS, CDR2 YFSETQ. This chain's CDR3 is CASSLESGNTEAFF. CDR3 in DNA: TGCGCCAGCAGCTTGGAATCAGGGAACACTGAAGCTTTCTTT. Filled out from reference TRBV5-1 and TRBJ1-1, the complete variable domain reads KAGVTQTPRYLIKTRGQQVTLSCSPISGHRSVSWYQQTPGQGLQFLFEYFSETQRNKGNFPGRFSGRQFSNSRSEMNVSTLELGDSALYLCASSLESGNTEAFFGQGTRLTVV.

The V and J genes are TRBV9 and TRBJ2-1, with 10 nucleotides matching TRBD2. The CDR3 sequence is 16 residues long. Looked up from germline, CDR1 is SGDLS and CDR2 is YYNGEE. V dropped 2 bases and J dropped 0; count of bases not matched to a gene: 2. CDR3 amino acids: CASSVVAGGSYNEQFF. CDR3 coding DNA: TGTGCCAGCAGCGTGGTAGCGGGGGGCTCCTACAATGAGCAGTTCTTC.

A note on this clone: This specimen includes other DNA sequences encoding the same CDR3. The chain joins TRBV7-2 to TRBJ2-3, with 8 bases aligning to TRBD1. V was clipped by 3 bases and J by 1 base; unmatched bases: 0. This CDR3 region has 14 residues. Germline V gives CDR1 SGHTA, CDR2 FQGNSA. CDR3 nucleotide sequence: TGTGCCAGCAGCTTGGACAGGGGCACAGATACGCAGTATTTT. Translating it yields CASSLDRGTDTQYF.

This chain links TRBV9 with TRBJ2-3; 9 positions agree with TRBD2. Germline CDR1 and CDR2: SGDLS and YYNGEE. With 3 bases clipped from V and 2 bases from J, the junction kept 10 bases outside the gene matches. The CDR3 is 17 residues long. The DNA for the CDR3 is TGTGCCAGCAGCGGCCGGGTGCTAGCGGGAAACACAGATACGCAGTATTTT. Its translation: CASSGRVLAGNTDTQYF.

The chain joins TRBV6-6 to TRBJ2-5; unclear D gene. V gave up 10 bases and J gave up 0 bases, with 12 bases separating them. Germline-derived CDR1 and CDR2 are MNHNY and SVGAGI (reference sequence). The CDR3 runs 13 residues. This chain's CDR3 is CATYGQNQETQYF. Written as DNA, the CDR3 is TGTGCCACCTACGGTCAGAACCAAGAGACCCAGTACTTC.

The chain uses TRBV5-6 and TRBJ2-3, with D uncertain. The V end was cut by 1 base, the J end by 4 bases, with 7 bases between. The CDR3 consists of 13 residues. Germline CDR1 reads SGHDT; CDR2 reads YYEEEE. CDR3 nucleotide sequence: TGTGCCAGCAGCTTGTGGGATCCAGATACGCAGTATTTT. Translating it yields CASSLWDPDTQYF.

The gene calls are TRBV27 and TRBJ2-7; 7 bases line up with TRBD1. The CDR3 loop spans 14 amino acids. Germline values: CDR1 MNHEY, CDR2 SMNVEV (reference sequence). The junction had 6 bases not matched to a gene; V was cut back by 5 bases and J by 2 bases. The CDR3 DNA reads as TGTGCCAGCAGTGTGACAGGGTACCCCTACGAGCAGTACTTC. Translation gives CASSVTGYPYEQYF.